A single sample gave rise to the 13 T cell receptor beta chains below, sequenced in a study of shared clonotypes between healthy human individuals. Naive CD8 cells comprised CD45RO-negative, CCR7-positively selected cells, excluding terminally differentiated effector memory CD45RA+ cells. Libraries were prepared by immunoSEQ multiplex PCR; TCRdb keeps only in-frame clonotypes and omits some of them. The sample lists roughly 2.1 million clones; about 93% were seen once. The sequenced material came from naive CD8+ T cells from PBMCs. The receptors were gathered from a man aged 18 to 29 in good health. Some clones in this sample may be carry-over from other donors' samples.

A note on this clone: The same CDR3 can be traced to other DNA sequences in this sample. The chain employs TRBV28 and TRBJ2-5; 8 nucleotides line up with TRBD1. This CDR3 region has 14 residues. Germline trimming cut 2 bases from V and 4 bases from J; bases unmatched to any gene: 3. Germline values: CDR1 MDHEN, CDR2 SYDVKM. The chain's CDR3 is CASSLQGAGETQYF. CDR3 in DNA: TGTGCCAGCAGTTTACAGGGGGCGGGAGAGACCCAGTACTTC.

The CDR3 loop reads CASSIHKSTDTQYF. The CDR3 nucleotides are TGTGCCAGCAGCATACATAAATCCACAGATACGCAGTATTTT. This chain uses TRBV27 with TRBJ2-3; D unresolved. The CDR3 covers 14 residues. Between the trimmed V and J ends, which lost 6 bases and 2 bases, there was a span of 12 bases. Germline V gene sequence: CDR1 MNHEY, CDR2 SMNVEV (reference sequence).

This rearrangement joins TRBV4-1 to TRBJ1-1; D is ambiguous. From germline, CDR1 is MGHRA and CDR2 YSYEKL. V shed 1 base and J shed 7 bases, with 13 bases lying between them. The CDR3 is 14 residues long. The CDR3 nucleotides are TGCGCCAGCAGCCAAGTTCGAGCGGCCATTGAAGCTTTCTTT. The encoded protein is CASSQVRAAIEAFF.

The chain uses TRBV28 and TRBJ1-1; D is uncertain. The CDR3 spans 15 residues. The V gene lost 4 bases and the J gene lost 0 bases, with 12 bases spanning the gap. The V gene's germline CDR1 is MDHEN and CDR2 SYDVKM. DNA for the CDR3: TGTGCCAGCAGTTATCCCCAGGAGATGAACACTGAAGCTTTCTTT. Residues: CASSYPQEMNTEAFF.

V usage is TRBV6-4 and J usage is TRBJ2-3; tentatively, D is TRBD1 or TRBD2 (5 bases each). Germline CDR1 MRHNA, CDR2 SNTAGT. The CDR3 spans 14 residues. Trimming left V 6 bases short and J 5 bases short, with 15 bases between. DNA for the CDR3: TGTGCCAGCAGGAAGAGGGGAGCCCAAGATACGCAGTATTTT. Translated: CASRKRGAQDTQYF.

This rearrangement joins TRBV4-1 to TRBJ2-7; a possible D gene is TRBD1 (5 bases). V was cut by 0 bases and J by 4 bases, with 19 bases left in between. Germline V gene sequence: CDR1 MGHRA, CDR2 YSYEKL. This CDR3 is 17 amino acids long. The CDR3 is CASSQEAGFLMGYEQYF. The CDR3 region has the DNA TGCGCCAGCAGCCAAGAGGCAGGGTTCCTAATGGGTTACGAGCAGTACTTC.

The genes are TRBV5-1 and TRBJ1-2, with unresolved D. From germline, CDR1 is SGHRS and CDR2 YFSETQ. The V and J ends lost 2 bases and 0 bases respectively, with 11 bases between them. CDR3 size: 15 residues. The CDR3 is CASSLDGETNYGYTF. The CDR3, as DNA: TGCGCCAGCAGCTTAGACGGGGAAACTAACTATGGCTACACCTTC.

This clone was detected only once. The V gene is TRBV5-1, the J gene TRBJ2-2; D may correspond to TRBD1 or TRBD2 (5 bases each). The CDR3 contains 17 residues. Per germline, CDR1 SGHRS and CDR2 YFSETQ. The ends were cut back, 4 bases at V and 4 bases at J, with 20 bases in the middle. The DNA for the CDR3 is TGCGCCAGCAGCCCCGCCGCTTGGGACCGAAGCACCGGGGAGCTGTTTTTT. Its translation: CASSPAAWDRSTGELFF.

To note about this clone: Different DNA sequences within this sample yield the same CDR3. The chain employs TRBV11-2 and TRBJ2-1; 8 bases are a match to TRBD2. CDR1 is SGHAT and CDR2 is FQNNGV in the germline V gene. CDR3 length: 15 amino acids. Unmatched junction bases numbered 7, after V lost 1 base and J lost 8 bases. CDR3 nucleotide sequence: TGTGCCAGCAGCTTAGGCGGGAGGCCCCGCGATGAGCAGTTCTTC. It yields the protein CASSLGGRPRDEQFF.

The chain carries TRBV6-1 and TRBJ1-2; TRBD1 agrees at 10 bases. The germline gives CDR1 MNHNS, CDR2 SASEGT. Germline trimming cut 2 bases from V and 9 bases from J; bases unmatched to any gene: 9. This CDR3 is 15 amino acids long. The CDR3 protein is CASSESTGGERSYTF. In DNA form, the CDR3 reads TGTGCCAGCAGTGAATCGACAGGGGGCGAAAGAAGCTACACCTTC.

The chain carries TRBV12-5 and TRBJ1-1, with D possibly matching TRBD1 (6 bases). Trimming cost V 7 bases and J 4 bases, with 13 bases left between them. From germline, CDR1 is LGHNT and CDR2 FRNRAP. The length of the CDR3 is 13 residues. CDR3 nucleotide sequence: TGTGCTAGTGCCTTATCAGGGGTCACTGAAGCTTTCTTT. Protein sequence: CASALSGVTEAFF.

This chain joins TRBV5-6 and TRBJ1-2; TRBD1 agrees at 10 bases. The junction had 8 bases not matched to a gene; V was cut back by 5 bases and J by 7 bases. This CDR3 region has 14 residues. The germline CDR1 and CDR2 sequences are SGHDT and YYEEEE. The CDR3: CASSSRGQGFGYTF. The CDR3 nucleotides are TGTGCCAGCAGTTCCCGGGGACAGGGGTTTGGCTACACCTTC.

On this clone itself: The sample has other DNA sequences that encode this CDR3 too. V gene TRBV5-6 combines with J gene TRBJ1-5, with 8 bases matching TRBD1. Germline loops: CDR1 SGHDT, CDR2 YYEEEE. The CDR3 is 13 amino acids. Unmatched junction bases numbered 3, after V lost 5 bases and J lost 5 bases. The CDR3 sequence is CASSSGGDQPQHF. CDR3 nucleotides: TGTGCCAGCAGTTCAGGGGGCGATCAGCCCCAGCATTTT.